This entry lists 13 T cell receptor beta chains sequenced from one sample in a study of blood T cell repertoires in COVID-19. Sequenced by immunoSEQ multiplex PCR; TCRdb stores in-frame clones only, minus some. The top ten clones hold approximately 24% of a sample with approximately 30,000 clones, 88% of them seen once. Sequencing was performed on peripheral blood. All receptors derive from a human donor in a cohort sampled during active COVID-19.

The chain couples TRBV7-2 to TRBJ2-5, with 8 bases matching TRBD1. The junction had 10 bases not matched to a gene; V was cut back by 5 bases and J by 5 bases. Germline V gene lookup returns CDR1 SGHTA and CDR2 FQGNSA. The CDR3 extends over 15 amino acids. The CDR3 DNA reads TGTGCCAGCAGCCCGGACAGGGCCCGCTGGGAGACCCAGTACTTC. Translated: CASSPDRARWETQYF.

V and J are TRBV5-4 and TRBJ2-3; 8 bases agree with TRBD2. V was clipped by 4 bases and J by 5 bases; unmatched bases: 6. CDR3 length: 14 amino acids. Germline loops: CDR1 SGHNT, CDR2 YYREEE (reference sequence). CDR3 residues: CASSPGGPRDTQYF. In DNA, the CDR3 is TGTGCCAGCAGCCCGGGGGGGCCCCGAGATACGCAGTATTTT.

This sequence joins TRBV4-1 and TRBJ1-1; 7 positions match TRBD1. CDR1 MGHRA and CDR2 YSYEKL come from the germline V gene. CDR3 length: 16 residues. Trimming at V came to 4 bases and at J to 4 bases, leaving 12 bases not matched to a gene. The CDR3 reads CASSRRDSGSGTEAFF. CDR3 sequence (DNA): TGCGCCAGCAGCCGCCGGGACAGTGGGTCGGGCACTGAAGCTTTCTTT.

This chain joins TRBV7-3 and TRBJ2-3; maybe TRBD2 (7 bases). The CDR3 extends over 16 amino acids. Germline V lookup: CDR1 SGHTA, CDR2 FQGTGA. Trimming took 0 bases from V and 4 from J, leaving 14 bases between them. In nucleotides, the CDR3 is TGTGCCAGCAGCTTAACCGCCTCCGGGGGGCCAGATACGCAGTATTTT. Its protein is CASSLTASGGPDTQYF.

The chain couples TRBV5-1 to TRBJ1-1; D is perhaps TRBD1 (6 bases). CDR1 and CDR2 (germline): SGHRS, YFSETQ. This CDR3 comprises 14 residues. Trimming removed 1 base from V and 7 bases from J, with 14 bases in between. CDR3 residues: CASSLSGLQGEAFF. The DNA of the CDR3 is TGCGCCAGCAGCTTGAGTGGGTTACAGGGTGAAGCTTTCTTT.

The V call is TRBV10-2, the J call TRBJ2-3, with TRBD2 identical over 11 bases. Unmatched junction bases numbered 8, after V lost 6 bases and J lost 3 bases. The CDR3 has 16 amino acids. Germline V lookup: CDR1 WSHSY, CDR2 SAAADI. The CDR3 DNA reads TGCGCCAGCAGGGATAGCGGGGGGGCGGGGACAGATACGCAGTATTTT. Its protein is CASRDSGGAGTDTQYF.

The chain uses TRBV30 and TRBJ1-1; no reliable D call. V lost 0 bases to trimming and J lost 0 bases, with 5 bases between them. Per germline, CDR1 GTSNPN and CDR2 SVGIG (reference sequence). The CDR3 length is 13 residues. CDR3 sequence: CAWSVQVNTEAFF. Here the CDR3 DNA reads TGTGCCTGGAGTGTACAAGTGAACACTGAAGCTTTCTTT.

This chain joins TRBV7-3 and TRBJ2-7, with D maybe TRBD2 (7 bases). The CDR3 spans 14 residues. Trimming removed 5 bases from V and 3 bases from J, with 14 bases in between. From germline, CDR1 is SGHTA and CDR2 FQGTGA. The chain's CDR3 is CASSPWGGHYEQYF. In DNA form, the CDR3 reads TGTGCCAGCAGCCCCTGGGGGGGACACTACGAGCAGTACTTC.

The CDR3 nucleotides are TGTGCCAGCAGCTTAGGACTAGGCTCCTACAATGAGCAGTTCTTC. It encodes CASSLGLGSYNEQFF. The chain couples TRBV7-9 to TRBJ2-1; possible D gene TRBD2, 6 bases. This CDR3 contains 15 residues. Trimming pared 1 base from V and 0 bases from J, leaving 7 bases between. Looked up from germline, CDR1 is SEHNR and CDR2 is FQNEAQ (reference sequence).

The V call is TRBV2, the J call TRBJ1-1; 7 bases match TRBD1. Germline lookup yields CDR1 SNHLY and CDR2 FYNNEI. The CDR3 is 13 residues long. J gave up 5 bases and V 4 bases, and 4 bases lay outside the gene matches. In nucleotides, the CDR3 is TGTGCCAGCAGTGCGGACAGGAAGACTGAAGCTTTCTTT. Translated, it gives CASSADRKTEAFF.

CDR3 nucleotides: TGCAGTGCTAGGATGAGTGAGACCCAGTACTTC. It codes for CSARMSETQYF. The chain employs TRBV20-1 and TRBJ2-5; D not certain. Trimming removed 3 bases from V and 5 bases from J, with 7 bases in between. The germline V gene has CDR1 DFQATT and CDR2 SNEGSKA (reference sequence). The CDR3 is 11 amino acids.

The chain links TRBV6-5 to TRBJ2-1; D is ambiguous. Germline assignment: CDR1 MNHEY and CDR2 SVGAGI. The CDR3 extends over 12 amino acids. V was clipped by 6 bases and J by 8 bases, with 11 bases between them. The CDR3 loop reads CASSPLGYEQFF. The DNA of the CDR3 is TGTGCCAGCAGCCCCCTCGGGTATGAGCAGTTCTTC.

V usage is TRBV6-4 and J usage is TRBJ2-3; the match to TRBD2 covers 7 bases. Trimming took 3 bases from V and 6 from J; bases not matched to a gene: 6. This CDR3 is built from 14 residues. Germline lookup yields CDR1 MRHNA and CDR2 SNTAGT. The CDR3 DNA reads TGTGCCAGCAGTGAGGCTAGCGGAGGGGATACGCAGTATTTT. It encodes CASSEASGGDTQYF.